This T cell receptor beta chain comes out of a study of T cell responses to AZD1222 COVID-19 vaccine. Looked up from germline, CDR1 is SGHKS and CDR2 is YYEKEE (reference sequence). CDR3 size: 15 residues. The V and J ends lost 0 bases and 6 bases, in that order; junction bases with no gene match: 2. TCRdb keeps only in-frame clones here, not all; method: immunoSEQ multiplex PCR. The table records around 120,000 clones, around 84% of them present only once. The rearrangement joins TRBV5-5 to TRBJ2-7, with 14 positions matching TRBD2. Here the sequenced sample was peripheral blood, taken 28 days after the second AZD1222 dose. The receptor's source is an adult who received the AZD1222 COVID-19 vaccine. Here the CDR3 reads CASSLGGLAGAEQYF. CDR3 in DNA: TGTGCCAGCAGCTTGGGGGGACTAGCGGGAGCCGAGCAGTACTTC.